The 2 T cell receptor beta chains below all came from one sample that was sequenced in a study of monozygotic twins with inflammatory bowel disease (dated by TCRdb to about 2019). The library was built by means of 5' RACE. Sequenced on an Illumina HiSeq 2500. TCRdb reprocessed the public reads and reports one entry per CDR3 protein sequence, without DNA. For this sample, the table gives approximately 400,000 distinct CDR3 sequences. The ten biggest clones cover roughly 2.5% of the sample. The specimen was blood. The source of these receptors is a human donor with ulcerative colitis or Crohn's disease, or a healthy co-twin of an affected twin (not recorded which).

The V call is TRBV11-2, the J call TRBJ2-4; TCRdb lists TRBD1, though no DNA is available to test this call. The CDR3 contains 14 residues. Germline CDR1 SGHAT, CDR2 FQNNGV. The CDR3 reads CASSLVGGKNIQYF.

The rearrangement links TRBV3-1 to TRBJ1-2; TCRdb indicates TRBD1, and absent DNA this call remains unverified. The CDR3 runs 14 residues. The germline gives CDR1 LGHDT, CDR2 YNNKEL (reference sequence). The CDR3 loop reads CASSPTGQVHGYTF.